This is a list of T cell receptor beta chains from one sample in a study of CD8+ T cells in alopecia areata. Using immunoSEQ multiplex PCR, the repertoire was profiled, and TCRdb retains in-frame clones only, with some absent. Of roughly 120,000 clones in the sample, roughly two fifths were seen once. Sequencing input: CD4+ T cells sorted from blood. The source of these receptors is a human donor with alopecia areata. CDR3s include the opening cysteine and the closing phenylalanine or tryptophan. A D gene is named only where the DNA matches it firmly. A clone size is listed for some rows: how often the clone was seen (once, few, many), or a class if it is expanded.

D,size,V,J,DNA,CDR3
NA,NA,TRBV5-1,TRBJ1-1,TGCGCCAGCAGCTCTGAGGGTAACACTGAAGCTTTCTTT,CASSSEGNTEAFF
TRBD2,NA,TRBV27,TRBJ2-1,TGTGCCAGCAGTCCAAGGGGACTAGCGGGACCTAATGAGCAGTTCTTC,CASSPRGLAGPNEQFF
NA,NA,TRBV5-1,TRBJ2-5,TGCGCCAGCAGCTTGGGACAGCAGCAAGAGACCCAGTACTTC,CASSLGQQQETQYF
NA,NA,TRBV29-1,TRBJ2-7,TGCAGCGTTGTAGGCCAGGGTTTCTACGAGCAGTACTTC,CSVVGQGFYEQYF
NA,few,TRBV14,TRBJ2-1,TGTGCCAGCAGCCAAGTCGTGGGGGGGCGAAATGAGCAGTTCTTC,CASSQVVGGRNEQFF
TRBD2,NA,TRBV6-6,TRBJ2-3,TGTGCCAGCAGGAAGCGGGACGTTACAGATACGCAGTATTTT,CASRKRDVTDTQYF
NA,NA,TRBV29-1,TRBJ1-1,TGCAGCGTTAGTGGGCAGGGGTACACTGAAGCTTTCTTT,CSVSGQGYTEAFF
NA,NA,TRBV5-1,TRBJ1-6,TGCGCCAGCAGCTCCCGGTGGAATTCACCCCTCCACTTT,CASSSRWNSPLHF
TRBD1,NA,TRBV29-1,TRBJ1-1,TGCAGCGTTGATGGGACAGCTGAAGCTTTCTTT,CSVDGTAEAFF
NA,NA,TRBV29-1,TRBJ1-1,TGCAGCGTGGTACAGTTCATGAACACTGAAGCTTTCTTT,CSVVQFMNTEAFF
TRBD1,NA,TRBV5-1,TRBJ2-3,TGCGCCAGCAGCTTGGGGGACAGCAACACAGATACGCAGTATTTT,CASSLGDSNTDTQYF
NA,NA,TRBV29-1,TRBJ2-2,TGCAGCGCTGTCCAGGGCGGGAACACCGGGGAGCTGTTTTTT,CSAVQGGNTGELFF
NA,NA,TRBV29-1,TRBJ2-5,TGCAGCGTTACCACCAGGGTAGAGACCCAGTACTTC,CSVTTRVETQYF
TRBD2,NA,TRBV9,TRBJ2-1,TGTGCCAGCAGCCCCGAGCAAGGACTAGCGGGGGCAAATGAGCAGTTCTTC,CASSPEQGLAGANEQFF
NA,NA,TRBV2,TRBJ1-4,TGTGCCAGCAAGGTTCTGGGATATGAAAAACTGTTTTTT,CASKVLGYEKLFF
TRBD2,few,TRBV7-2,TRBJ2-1,TGTGCCAGCAGCTTAGCTAGCGGGAGCTTATCGGGTGAGCAGTTCTTC,CASSLASGSLSGEQFF
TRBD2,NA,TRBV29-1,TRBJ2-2,TGCAGCGCCGGGGGACTAGCGGGAGGGCCTGACACCGGGGAGCTGTTTTTT,CSAGGLAGGPDTGELFF
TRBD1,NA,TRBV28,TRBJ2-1,TGTGCCAGCAGTTCCCCGGGACAGGGTTTTGGGGATGAGCAGTTCTTC,CASSSPGQGFGDEQFF
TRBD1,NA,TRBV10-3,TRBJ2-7,TGTGCCATCAGTGGGACAGGGGGTCTCTACGAGCAGTACTTC,CAISGTGGLYEQYF
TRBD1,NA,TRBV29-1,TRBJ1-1,TGCAGCGCGAGGACAGGGGTGAACACTGAAGCTTTCTTT,CSARTGVNTEAFF
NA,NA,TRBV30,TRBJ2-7,TGTGCCTGGAGTGTACGGTCCGAGCAGTACTTC,CAWSVRSEQYF
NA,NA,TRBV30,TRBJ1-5,TGTGCCTGGAGCGAGGGCAGTTATAGCAATCAGCCCCAGCATTTT,CAWSEGSYSNQPQHF
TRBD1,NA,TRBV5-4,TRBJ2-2,TGTGCCAGCAGCCGTCAGACAGGGGGCGAGATGGCCGGGGAGCTGTTTTTT,CASSRQTGGEMAGELFF
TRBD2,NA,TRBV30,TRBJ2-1,TGTGCCTGGAGTGGGAGCGGGAGGGCCTACAATGAGCAGTTCTTC,CAWSGSGRAYNEQFF
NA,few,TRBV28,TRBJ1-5,TGTGCCAGCAGTCCGGTGCTTAGCTATCAGCCCCAGCATTTT,CASSPVLSYQPQHF
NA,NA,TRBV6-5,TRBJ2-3,TGTGCCAGCAGTTACAGCGGGGATACGCAGTATTTT,CASSYSGDTQYF
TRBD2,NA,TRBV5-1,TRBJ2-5,TGCGCCAGCAGCTTGGACGGGGGGGGCGAGACCCAGTACTTC,CASSLDGGGETQYF
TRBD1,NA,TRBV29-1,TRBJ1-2,TGCAGCGTTGTCCCAGGGGGCGGTCGACTCTATGGCTACACCTTC,CSVVPGGGRLYGYTF
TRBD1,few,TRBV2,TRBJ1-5,TGTGCCAGCAGTGTTTCAGGGGGCGGTCAGCCCCAGCATTTT,CASSVSGGGQPQHF
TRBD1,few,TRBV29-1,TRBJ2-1,TGCAGCGTTGAAAGGGGGCTAGGTCTGCAGTTCTTC,CSVERGLGLQFF
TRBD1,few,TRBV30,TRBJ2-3,TGTGCCTGGAATGAAGGGACAGCAGATACGCAGTATTTT,CAWNEGTADTQYF
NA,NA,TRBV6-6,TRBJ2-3,TGTGCCAGCAGTTACTCGGGAGGAGATACGCAGTATTTT,CASSYSGGDTQYF
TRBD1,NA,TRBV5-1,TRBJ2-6,TGCGCCAGCAGCTCCACAGGGGTCGGGGCCAACGTCCTGACTTTC,CASSSTGVGANVLTF
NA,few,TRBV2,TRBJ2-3,TGTGCCAGCGTCGCAGGGAGCACAGATACGCAGTATTTT,CASVAGSTDTQYF
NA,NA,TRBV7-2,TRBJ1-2,TGTGCCAGCAGCCAGGGAAGATTTCGGGTCGATGGCTACACCTTC,CASSQGRFRVDGYTF
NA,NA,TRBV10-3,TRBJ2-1,TGTGCCATCAGTGACCCGAGGAGGGGGGATGAGCAGTTCTTC,CAISDPRRGDEQFF
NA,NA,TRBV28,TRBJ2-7,TGTGCCAGTGGGGGGTACGAGCAGTACTTC,CASGGYEQYF
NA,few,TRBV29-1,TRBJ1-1,TGCAGCGTGGCCCGGGGGGTTATGAACACTGAAGCTTTCTTT,CSVARGVMNTEAFF
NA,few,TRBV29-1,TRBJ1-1,TGCAGCGTTTTAAAGGGCCGCAACACTGAAGCTTTCTTT,CSVLKGRNTEAFF
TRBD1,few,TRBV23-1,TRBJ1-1,TGCGCCAGCACAAACAGGGGACGGACTGAAGCTTTCTTT,CASTNRGRTEAFF
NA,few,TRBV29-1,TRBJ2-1,TGCAGCGTTGAGTCGGCCTGGGGCTCCTACAATGAGCAGTTCTTC,CSVESAWGSYNEQFF
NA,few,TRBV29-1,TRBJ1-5,TGCAGCGTAGGGTATAGCAATCAGCCCCAGCATTTT,CSVGYSNQPQHF
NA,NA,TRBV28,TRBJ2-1,TGTGCCAGCAGTTCCCCGGAACAGCAGTTCTTC,CASSSPEQQFF
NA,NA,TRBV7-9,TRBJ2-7,TGTGCCAGCAGCCGTAACATCGGACCCTCTGCCGAGCAGTACTTC,CASSRNIGPSAEQYF
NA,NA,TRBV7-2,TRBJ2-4,TGTGCCAGCAGCTTAGCGGGGGGCGCTGGAAACATTCAGTACTTC,CASSLAGGAGNIQYF